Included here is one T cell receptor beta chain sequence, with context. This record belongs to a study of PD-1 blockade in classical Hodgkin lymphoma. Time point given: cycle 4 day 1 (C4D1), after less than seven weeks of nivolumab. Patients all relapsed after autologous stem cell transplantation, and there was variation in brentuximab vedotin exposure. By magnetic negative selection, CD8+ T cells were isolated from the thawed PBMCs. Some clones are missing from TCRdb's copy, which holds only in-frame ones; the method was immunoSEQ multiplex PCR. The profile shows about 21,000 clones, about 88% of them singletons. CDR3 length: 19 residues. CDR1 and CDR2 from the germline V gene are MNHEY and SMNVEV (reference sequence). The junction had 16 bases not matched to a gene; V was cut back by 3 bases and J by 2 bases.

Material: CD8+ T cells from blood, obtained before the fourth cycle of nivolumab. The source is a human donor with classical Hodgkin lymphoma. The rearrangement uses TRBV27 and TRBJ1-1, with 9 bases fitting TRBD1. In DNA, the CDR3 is TGTGCCAGCAGTTTCCAACTCCCAACAGGGGGCGAAACCAACACTGAAGCTTTCTTT. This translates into CASSFQLPTGGETNTEAFF.